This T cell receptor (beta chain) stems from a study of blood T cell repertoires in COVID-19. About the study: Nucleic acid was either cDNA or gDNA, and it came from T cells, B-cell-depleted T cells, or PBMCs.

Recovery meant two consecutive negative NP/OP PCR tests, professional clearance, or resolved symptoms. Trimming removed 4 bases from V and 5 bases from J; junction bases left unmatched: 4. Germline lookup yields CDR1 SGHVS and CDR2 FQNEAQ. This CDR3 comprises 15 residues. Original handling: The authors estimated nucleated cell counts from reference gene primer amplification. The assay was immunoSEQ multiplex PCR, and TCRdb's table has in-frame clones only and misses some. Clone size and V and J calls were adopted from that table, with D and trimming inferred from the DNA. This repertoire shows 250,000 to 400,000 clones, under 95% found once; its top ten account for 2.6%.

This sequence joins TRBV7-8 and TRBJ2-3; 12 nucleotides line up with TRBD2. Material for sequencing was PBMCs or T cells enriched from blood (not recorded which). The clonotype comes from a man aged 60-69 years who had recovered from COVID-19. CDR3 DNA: TGTGCCAGCAGCTCCCGGACTAGCGGGATAGATACGCAGTATTTT. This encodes CASSSRTSGIDTQYF.